This TCR beta chain originates from a study of T cell clusters in autoimmune cytopenias. Study outcomes and limitations: Healthy donors had approximately 3.1-fold more exclusive TRB clusters than active autoimmune hepatitis patients. Primary autoimmune cytopenia patients seemingly lacked the physiological T cell clusters found in healthy donors. The T cell clusters were defined only in silico, without experimental functional validation.

One tube held mixed TRB-A and TRB-B primer pools for touch-down PCR. Each CDR3 protein gets one entry in TCRdb, which reprocessed the multiplex PCR reads and gives no DNA. The sample data list 6,000 to 9,000 distinct CDR3 sequences. TRB was amplified from approximately 230 ng of peripheral blood genomic DNA per sample. The CDR3 spans 15 residues. Germline CDR1 reads LNHDA; CDR2 reads SQIVND (reference sequence). This clonotype counts as large by frequency. Its specificity is unknown. This chain links TRBV19 with TRBJ2-5; the TCRdb call, TRBD1, lacks DNA for checking. The sequenced sample consisted of peripheral blood. The TCR was taken from a human donor with an autoimmune cytopenia or autoimmune hepatitis (not recorded which). Here the CDR3 reads CASNAQGAPQETQYF.